The rows below give T cell receptor beta chains drawn from one sample of a study of T cells after posttransplantation cyclophosphamide. Clones were sequenced by immunoSEQ multiplex PCR, and TCRdb holds only the in-frame ones, with some missing. The specimen has thousands of clones, none found just once. Sequences were derived from PBMCs, sampled after allogeneic stem cell transplant with posttransplant cyclophosphamide. These TCRs come from a male patient in his late teens or twenties who received an allogeneic stem cell transplant from an unrelated donor, was CMV-positive, and had acute and chronic GVHD. Some T cells may have originated in the graft donor. CDR3s include the opening cysteine and the closing phenylalanine or tryptophan. Each record gives: CDR3 protein, CDR3 DNA, clone size, J gene, D gene, V gene. The D gene is left open where the match is weak. The size of a clone is reported for some rows only, either as once, few or many, or as a class for expanded clones.

CASSADPTGGYTF,TGCGCCAGCAGCGCAGACCCGACAGGCGGCTACACCTTC,many,TRBJ1-2,NA,TRBV5-1
CASSRQGELTEAFF,TGTGCCAGCAGCAGACAGGGGGAACTCACTGAAGCTTTCTTT,many,TRBJ1-1,TRBD1,TRBV7-3
CASSLASGGIETQYF,TGTGCCAGCAGCTTAGCGTCAGGGGGCATCGAGACCCAGTACTTC,many,TRBJ2-5,TRBD1,TRBV7-9
CASSQGSSGGADTQYF,TGTGCCAGCAGCCAAGGGTCTAGCGGGGGTGCAGATACGCAGTATTTT,many,TRBJ2-3,TRBD2,TRBV14
CASSSGLAGVINEQFF,TGTGCCAGCAGCTCAGGACTAGCGGGAGTCATCAATGAGCAGTTCTTC,many,TRBJ2-1,TRBD2,TRBV7-2
CASSWAGTQEETQYF,TGTGCCAGCAGTTGGGCCGGGACTCAAGAAGAGACCCAGTACTTC,many,TRBJ2-5,NA,TRBV6-5
CASREAGTSVTYEQYF,TGTGCCAGCAGAGAAGCCGGGACTAGCGTTACCTACGAGCAGTACTTC,many,TRBJ2-7,TRBD2,TRBV2
CASSLGSSGGADEQFF,TGCGCCAGCAGCTTGGGTAGTAGCGGGGGGGCAGATGAGCAGTTCTTC,many,TRBJ2-1,TRBD2,TRBV5-1
CASSWRGHHTGELFF,TGTGCCAGCAGTTGGAGGGGGCACCACACCGGGGAGCTGTTTTTT,NA,TRBJ2-2,NA,TRBV10-3
CASSLVATGLNEQFF,TGTGCCAGCAGCTTAGTCGCGACAGGGTTGAATGAGCAGTTCTTC,many,TRBJ2-1,TRBD1,TRBV11-3
CASSRDRTYNEQFF,TGCGCCAGCAGCCGGGACAGAACCTACAATGAGCAGTTCTTC,many,TRBJ2-1,TRBD1,TRBV4-1
CASSPRGNTEAFF,TGTGCCAGCAGCCCCCGAGGGAACACTGAAGCTTTCTTT,medium-sized,TRBJ1-1,NA,TRBV6-5
CASSLGQVQYF,TGTGCCAGCAGCTTGGGGCAGGTGCAGTACTTC,many,TRBJ2-7,NA,TRBV5-6
CAISEFLGQGNNEQFF,TGTGCCATCAGTGAGTTTTTAGGACAGGGGAACAATGAGCAGTTCTTC,many,TRBJ2-1,TRBD1,TRBV10-3
CASQGAVGSPLHF,TGTGCCTCTCAGGGGGCGGTAGGGTCACCCCTCCACTTT,many,TRBJ1-6,TRBD1,TRBV6-5
CASSLGGYYGYTF,TGTGCCAGCAGTTTGGGGGGGTACTATGGCTACACCTTC,many,TRBJ1-2,NA,TRBV28
CASSFEQANTEAFF,TGTGCCAGCAGCTTCGAGCAGGCGAACACTGAAGCTTTCTTT,many,TRBJ1-1,NA,TRBV13
CATSWDRAVDTQYF,TGTGCCACCAGCTGGGACAGGGCGGTGGATACGCAGTATTTT,many,TRBJ2-3,TRBD1,TRBV15
CASSPHGEYNEQFF,TGTGCCAGCAGCCCCCACGGGGAGTACAATGAGCAGTTCTTC,NA,TRBJ2-1,NA,TRBV7-9
CASSLQIGTGSALFF,TGTGCCAGCAGCTTACAGATCGGGACAGGGTCAGCGCTGTTTTTT,many,TRBJ2-2,TRBD1,TRBV7-2
CASSLRSGGSGELFF,TGCGCCAGCAGCTTGCGGTCAGGGGGGAGCGGGGAGCTGTTTTTT,many,TRBJ2-2,NA,TRBV5-1